This T cell receptor (beta chain) was identified in a study of cytomegalovirus exposure and HLA in healthy donors. About the research overall: In an earlier analysis, around 120 million unique TCR beta sequences were found from 150 million to 200 million T cells. Unique TCRs numbering about 85 million, obtained from HLA-typed donors, made up an early data release. Broader study findings: Follow-up analysis seemed to connect common viral pathogens with several of the most significant clusters identified.

In the PCR, 60 Vbeta and 13 Jbeta primers were used. The assay was immunoSEQ multiplex PCR, and TCRdb's table has in-frame clones only and misses some. There are 62,000 or so clones in the sample; 83% occur only once, and around 4.1% lies in the top ten. CDR3 size: 16 residues. With regard to this clone: Its antigen is as yet unknown.

The gene calls are TRBV7-5 and TRBJ1-5; TRBD1, the D gene given by the table, was not confirmed from the DNA. TRBV7-5 constitutes a pseudogene. This receptor was obtained from a man under 40 in good health and CMV-seronegative. Sequenced material: PBMCs. The CDR3 nucleotides read TGTGCCAGAAGCGCCACAGGGGGCAGCAGCAATCAGCCCCAGCATTTT. Protein product: CARSATGGSSNQPQHF.